This section outlines one TCR beta chain sequence together with its context. This clonotype was recorded at least ten times. The clone's antigen remains unknown. The input lacks base qualities; no much larger clone sits a single base away. The data were obtained in a study of response to subunit inactivated influenza vaccine (dated by TCRdb to the late 2010s). Notes on the research overall: Deep quantitative profiling of the T cell receptor repertoire was used in the study to follow responses to a trivalent subunit inactivated influenza vaccine. General study outcomes and caveats: It was suggested by the authors that each seasonal influenza vaccination may recruit only a limited number of new T cells.

From the cysteine up to the phenylalanine, the CDR3 has a length of 12 residues. Only the CDR3 region is kept as DNA, spanning 36 bases read in frame from base 1. In the germline V gene, CDR1 corresponds to SGHAT and CDR2 to FQNNGV. Trimming at the junction amounts to 6 bases on V and 4 bases on J, and the germline ends lie 7 bases apart. The library was obtained by RT-PCR. The sequencing machine was an Illumina HiSeq 2500. TCRdb reanalyzed the raw reads on its own, using fastp at Q25 for trimming and MiXCR for clone calling, and kept in-frame beta chains. Under each unique CDR3 protein, matching rows form one entry showing the most common genes and DNA. The sample includes roughly 620,000 distinct CDR3 sequences, with around 10% observed a single time. About 11% of the sample belongs to the ten largest clones. The data also belong to a second study, concerning T cells expressing NK-cell markers. As the second publication notes: TCR beta cDNA libraries were made by 5'RACE template switching that added a universal primer site and unique molecular identifiers. Three sorted T-cell subsets (CD3+CD56+NKG2C+, CD3+CD56+NKG2C- and CD3+CD56-NKG2C+) from about 8 donors had their TCR beta-chain repertoires profiled. Among the eight sequenced donors, seven were HCMV-seropositive and one was HCMV-seronegative. To restrict sorting to alphabetaTCR-expressing T cells, an anti-gammadeltaTCR antibody was added in several experiments. For about 6 donors, the dominant CD3+CD56+NKG2C+ clonotypes were among the top 10 CD8+ clonotypes and accounted for roughly 1.0-7.5% of CD8+ T cells. Those dominant clonotypes were again the most abundant among CD3+CD56-NKG2C+ cells in a handful of donors, at roughly 25-65%. Whether the expanded NKG2C-expressing T cell clones were specific for HCMV antigens remained unclear. All eight donors whose samples were sequenced were randomly selected healthy volunteers, three of them men and five women. A commercial ELISA kit detecting HCMV-specific IgG in serum was used to determine HCMV serostatus. Peripheral blood mononuclear cells were isolated from blood by Ficoll density gradient centrifugation. Bulk peripheral blood T-cell repertoires were additionally sequenced from unsorted PBMC for six donors. Priming for cDNA synthesis came from the TCR beta constant segment, and two successive PCR amplification steps followed. Illumina HiSeq 2000/2500, MiSeq or NextSeq was used to sequence libraries as 2 x 150 bp reads. MIGEC was used to demultiplex reads and group the reads by UMI, and MiTCR was used to assemble and quantify clonotypes. Only TCR cDNA sequences supported by at least two reads were kept to exclude erroneous sequences. The tcR package was used for downstream repertoire analysis, and clonotypes were matched between fractions using CDR3 nucleotide sequence together with V segment. VDJmatch was used to annotate antigen specificity against VDJdb, with one amino acid substitution in CDR3 allowed.

The source material was PBMCs from blood, sampled on the day of vaccination. The sequence came from a man aged 50 or older who received an inactivated influenza vaccine. Donor details come from another sample of the same person, matched by shared clones. The chain was built from TRBV11-2 and TRBJ2-1; no confident D gene assignment can be made. CDR3 region: CASSPKYNEQFF. At the DNA level, the sequence is TGTGCCAGCAGTCCAAAGTACAATGAGCAGTTCTTC.